These T cell receptor beta chains were read from a single sample in a study of CD8 T cells in ankylosing spondylitis. A single record per CDR3 protein comes from TCRdb applying MiXCR to the 5' RACE reads. Of some 37,000 distinct CDR3 sequences detected, 15% to 20% appear once; the ten largest clones hold about 45%. The sequenced sample was blood. The source of these receptors is a male donor with ankylosing spondylitis or in good health (not recorded which). Each CDR3 is given with its conserved first and last residue. The D gene is left open where the match is weak. For some rows the clone size is stated as once, few or many, or as a class when expanded; others skip it.

TRBV10-3,NA,NA,13,TRBJ2-1,TGTGCCATCAGTGAGTGGTCTACGGGTGAGCAGTTCTTC,CAISEWSTGEQFF
TRBV27,NA,NA,15,TRBJ2-7,TGTGCCAGCAGTTCCGGCCCAACAAGTATTTACGAGCAGTACTTC,CASSSGPTSIYEQYF
TRBV5-1,NA,NA,15,TRBJ2-1,TGCGCCAGCAGCCCTAGTCAGCGTTCTCGGAATGAGCAGTTCTTC,CASSPSQRSRNEQFF
TRBV11-2,NA,few,16,TRBJ2-7,TGTGCCAGCAGCTCTTCTCTTCCCGGGAGTGGCTACGAGCAGTACTTC,CASSSSLPGSGYEQYF
TRBV9,NA,few,15,TRBJ2-2,TGTGCCAGCAGCGTTACGGAGGGGTCCACCGGGGAGCTGTTTTTT,CASSVTEGSTGELFF
TRBV4-2,TRBD2,NA,13,TRBJ2-1,TGTGCCAGCAGCCAACAGCGGGGGGCCCTTCAGTTCTTC,CASSQQRGALQFF
TRBV5-1,TRBD2,NA,16,TRBJ2-1,TGCGCCAGCAGCCCCCTGACTAGCGGGACCCACAATGAGCAGTTCTTC,CASSPLTSGTHNEQFF
TRBV7-2,NA,few,12,TRBJ1-3,TGTGCCAGCAGCGCACCTGGCAGGGGTAGCGATTTT,CASSAPGRGSDF
TRBV29-1,NA,NA,13,TRBJ2-5,TGCAGCGTTGAACTCCCGGGGGCAGTTGCCCAGTACTTC,CSVELPGAVAQYF
TRBV5-1,NA,NA,12,TRBJ1-1,TGCGCCAGCAGCTTGGAGGGATTTGAAGCTTTCTTT,CASSLEGFEAFF
TRBV29-1,NA,NA,13,TRBJ2-3,TGCAGCGCGGACGCCGGCAGCACAGATACGCAGTATTTT,CSADAGSTDTQYF
TRBV5-1,NA,NA,13,TRBJ2-2,TGCGCCAGCAGCTACCTCGGAACCGGGGAGCTGTTTTTT,CASSYLGTGELFF